A single sample is the source of the 32 T cell receptor beta chains below, sequenced in a study of blood T cell repertoires in COVID-19. TCRdb's copy holds only in-frame clones and misses some; the assay was immunoSEQ multiplex PCR. The sample contains under 250,000 clones, 70% to 80% of which appear only once. The sequencing sample was made of peripheral blood. The receptors shown here come from a woman aged 40 to 50 with COVID-19, enrolled during active disease.

This clone was found once. This sequence joins TRBV4-3 and TRBJ2-3; 12 nucleotides line up with TRBD2. CDR1 LGHNA and CDR2 YSLEER come from the germline V gene. The CDR3 spans 17 residues. J was trimmed by 2 bases and V by 1 base; bases with no gene match: 4. The CDR3 DNA sequence: TGCGCCAGCAGCCAAGGAGGACTAGCGGGGCTCACAGATACGCAGTATTTT. Translating it yields CASSQGGLAGLTDTQYF.

The V call is TRBV29-1, the J call TRBJ2-1; 12 bases match TRBD2. Trimming took 7 bases from V and 7 from J; bases not matched to a gene: 8. Germline values: CDR1 SQVTM, CDR2 ANQGSEA. The CDR3 is made up of 14 amino acids. Written as DNA, the CDR3 is TGCAGCGCCGAAGCTAGCGGGGGGGCAAATGAGCAGTTCTTC. Translation gives CSAEASGGANEQFF.

The rearrangement uses TRBV6-2 or TRBV6-3 and TRBJ1-5; D not certain. The CDR3 length is 15 residues. V dropped 5 bases and J dropped 4 bases, with 15 bases sitting between them. CDR1 is MNHEY, CDR2 SVGEGT, per germline. As DNA, the CDR3 is TGTGCCAGCAGTAATGAGGGAACCCTTAATCAGCCCCAGCATTTT. Amino acid sequence: CASSNEGTLNQPQHF.

The chain combines TRBV9 with TRBJ1-6, with D tentatively TRBD1 (5 bases). The germline gives CDR1 SGDLS, CDR2 YYNGEE. The V end lost 3 bases, the J end lost 11 bases, and 12 bases lay between the germline ends. This CDR3 has 13 residues. The CDR3 spells CASSAAGGTPLHF. For the CDR3, the DNA is TGTGCCAGCAGCGCCGCGGGGGGGACACCCCTCCACTTT.

The chain carries TRBV5-4 and TRBJ2-1, with D perhaps matching TRBD2 (5 bases). V dropped 3 bases and J dropped 0 bases, with 10 bases sitting between them. The CDR3 extends over 15 amino acids. CDR1 and CDR2 from the germline V gene are SGHNT and YYREEE (reference sequence). The CDR3 DNA is TGTGCCAGCAGCTCGGGGAGTTTCTCCTACAATGAGCAGTTCTTC. Translating gives CASSSGSFSYNEQFF.

The chain uses TRBV5-1 and TRBJ2-1, with D possibly matching TRBD1 (6 bases). Germline lookup yields CDR1 SGHRS and CDR2 YFSETQ. V lost 4 bases to trimming and J lost 7 bases, with 15 bases between them. The CDR3 covers 14 residues. In DNA form, the CDR3 reads TGCGCCAGCAGCCCCTGGGGGCTCGCGAATGAGCAGTTCTTC. It is translated as CASSPWGLANEQFF.

The chain links TRBV24-1 to TRBJ2-5; the D gene is possibly TRBD2 (6 bases). V was shortened by 3 bases and J by 2 bases, with 18 bases between the two germline ends. Per germline, CDR1 KGHDR and CDR2 SFDVKD. The CDR3 spans 17 residues. Here the CDR3 reads CATSDGGRGGGQETQYF. The DNA of the CDR3 is TGTGCCACCAGTGATGGTGGTCGGGGAGGCGGTCAAGAGACCCAGTACTTC.

The chain joins TRBV7-8 to TRBJ2-1; tentatively, D is TRBD2 (6 bases). CDR1 is SGHVS and CDR2 is FQNEAQ in the germline V gene. The V end was cut by 5 bases, the J end by 5 bases, with 16 bases between. The CDR3 length is 15 residues. CDR3 bases: TGTGCCAGCAGCGCGGGACTCCCCCCAAACAATGAGCAGTTCTTC. Translation: CASSAGLPPNNEQFF.

In nucleotides, the CDR3 is TGTGCCTGGAGTGTAGGCCTAGCGGGCAGCACAGATACGCAGTATTTT. Translation gives CAWSVGLAGSTDTQYF. The chain couples TRBV30 to TRBJ2-3, with TRBD2 matching 8 bases. The J segment lost 0 bases and the V segment lost 0 bases, leaving 5 bases of the junction unmatched. This CDR3 contains 16 residues. The germline V gene encodes CDR1 GTSNPN and CDR2 SVGIG (reference sequence).

The V call is TRBV29-1, the J call TRBJ1-1; 7 bases are a match to TRBD1. Per germline, CDR1 SQVTM and CDR2 ANQGSEA. Trimming took 0 bases from V and 10 from J; bases not matched to a gene: 17. This CDR3 spans 16 amino acids. The CDR3 is CSVEDRGQARALRAFF. CDR3 sequence (DNA): TGCAGCGTTGAAGATCGAGGACAGGCCCGAGCGTTAAGAGCTTTCTTT.

The chain uses TRBV3-1 (or the pseudogene TRBV3-2) and TRBJ2-7; 14 nucleotides agree with TRBD2. Unmatched junction bases numbered 1, after V lost 0 bases and J lost 0 bases. This CDR3 contains 17 residues. Germline V gene data show CDR1 as LGHDT and CDR2 as YNNKEL (reference sequence). The CDR3 region is CASSQETSGGASYEQYF. CDR3 nucleotide sequence: TGTGCCAGCAGCCAAGAGACTAGCGGGGGGGCCTCCTACGAGCAGTACTTC.

V usage is TRBV6-6 and J usage is TRBJ2-1; D is perhaps TRBD2 (6 bases). The ends were cut back, 5 bases at V and 2 bases at J, with 13 bases in the middle. The length of the CDR3 is 15 residues. Germline loops: CDR1 MNHNY, CDR2 SVGAGI (reference sequence). The CDR3 here is CASSPREFTYNEQFF. CDR3 nucleotides: TGTGCCAGCAGTCCCCGGGAGTTTACCTACAATGAGCAGTTCTTC.

The V call is TRBV7-8, the J call TRBJ2-7; 8 bases are shared with TRBD1. Germline CDR1 reads SGHVS; CDR2 reads FQNEAQ. CDR3 length: 15 residues. The V and J ends lost 0 bases and 6 bases, in that order; junction bases with no gene match: 7. CDR3: CASSLAPGGKGEQYF. CDR3 coding DNA: TGTGCCAGCAGCTTAGCGCCAGGGGGCAAAGGCGAGCAGTACTTC.

The V gene is TRBV2, the J gene TRBJ2-5; perhaps TRBD2 as D (6 bases). The germline V gene has CDR1 SNHLY and CDR2 FYNNEI. This CDR3 spans 13 amino acids. The ends were cut back, 4 bases at V and 5 bases at J, with 11 bases in the middle. CDR3 amino acids: CASSVNAGETQYF. The DNA for the CDR3 is TGTGCCAGCAGTGTTAACGCGGGGGAGACCCAGTACTTC. Combining the CDR3 with reference TRBV2 and TRBJ2-5 gives the whole variable domain EPEVTQTPSHQVTQMGQEVILRCVPISNHLYFYWYRQILGQKVEFLVSFYNNEISEKSEIFDDQFSVERPDGSNFTLKIRSTKLEDSAMYFCASSVNAGETQYFGPGTRLLVL.

The chain joins TRBV3-1 (or the pseudogene TRBV3-2) to TRBJ1-2, with D unclear. The germline V gene encodes CDR1 LGHDT and CDR2 YNNKEL (reference sequence). This CDR3 is built from 13 residues. Trimming took 0 bases from V and 4 from J, leaving 6 bases between them. This CDR3 is CASSQDLAYGYTF. CDR3 nucleotides: TGTGCCAGCAGCCAAGATCTAGCCTATGGCTACACCTTC.

This rearrangement joins TRBV7-9 to TRBJ2-1; TRBD2 agrees at 9 bases. CDR1 is SEHNR and CDR2 is FQNEAQ in the germline V gene (reference sequence). After removal of 1 base from V and 7 bases from J, the junction contained 5 bases not matched to a gene. CDR3 length equals 15 residues. CDR3 DNA sequence: TGTGCCAGCAGCTTAGGGCTAGCGGGGTTGAATGAGCAGTTCTTC. Its translation is CASSLGLAGLNEQFF.

This clone was counted between two and nine times. V gene TRBV18 combines with J gene TRBJ2-7, with 8 bases that match TRBD1. Looked up from germline, CDR1 is KGHSH and CDR2 is LQKENI. The CDR3 has 13 amino acids. V gave up 0 bases and J gave up 12 bases; unmatched junction bases: 7. The CDR3 sequence is CASSPPSGTGLYF. CDR3 DNA: TGTGCCAGCTCACCACCTTCCGGGACAGGTCTGTACTTC.

This clone has just one count. The V call is TRBV5-5, the J call TRBJ2-3, with 8 bases lining up with TRBD2. This CDR3 contains 16 residues. Trimming took 3 bases from V and 3 from J; bases not matched to a gene: 9. Germline V gene lookup returns CDR1 SGHKS and CDR2 YYEKEE (reference sequence). The CDR3 reads CASSSSGLVVTDTQYF. DNA for the CDR3: TGTGCCAGCAGCTCGTCGGGACTAGTGGTAACAGATACGCAGTATTTT.

The genes are TRBV5-4 and TRBJ1-2; 12 bases map to TRBD1. The CDR3 has 15 amino acids. Per the germline V gene, CDR1 is SGHNT and CDR2 is YYREEE (reference sequence). With 4 bases clipped from V and 3 bases from J, the junction kept 4 bases outside the gene matches. In DNA, the CDR3 is TGTGCCAGCAGCCATGGGACAGGGGGCGACTATGGCTACACCTTC. Its protein product is CASSHGTGGDYGYTF.

V usage is TRBV2 and J usage is TRBJ1-1; D is unresolved. Germline assignment: CDR1 SNHLY and CDR2 FYNNEI. Trimming removed 6 bases from V and 2 bases from J, with 7 bases in between. This CDR3 region has 12 residues. CDR3 DNA: TGTGCCAGCAGGTTAGTCAACACTGAAGCTTTCTTT. Encoded protein: CASRLVNTEAFF. The variable domain in full, completed from reference TRBV2 and TRBJ1-1, reads EPEVTQTPSHQVTQMGQEVILRCVPISNHLYFYWYRQILGQKVEFLVSFYNNEISEKSEIFDDQFSVERPDGSNFTLKIRSTKLEDSAMYFCASRLVNTEAFFGQGTRLTVV.

V gene TRBV5-1 combines with J gene TRBJ2-7; 9 nucleotides align to TRBD1. V trimming: 4 bases; J trimming: 4 bases; junction bases outside the gene matches: 6. Germline V gene lookup returns CDR1 SGHRS and CDR2 YFSETQ. The CDR3 runs 14 residues. DNA for the CDR3: TGCGCCAGCAGCGGAGGGACAGGGCTGTACGAGCAGTACTTC. Translating it yields CASSGGTGLYEQYF.

The chain employs TRBV4-2 and TRBJ1-4; D possibly corresponds to TRBD1 (5 bases). Trimming took off 2 bases at V and 5 bases at J, with 15 bases between the two ends. Per germline, CDR1 LGHNA and CDR2 YNFKEQ. The CDR3 runs to 16 residues. The CDR3 nucleotides read TGTGCCAGCAGCCAACATGCTAGGGGTTCCAATGAAAAACTGTTTTTT. The encoded protein is CASSQHARGSNEKLFF.

The chain recombines TRBV5-1 with TRBJ1-3, with 7 bases lining up with TRBD1. The germline V gene has CDR1 SGHRS and CDR2 YFSETQ. The CDR3 sequence is 15 residues long. The trim removed 0 bases at V and 6 bases at J, leaving 6 bases unmatched. The CDR3 region has the DNA TGCGCCAGCAGCTTGGCCGACAGGGTCCAAAACACCATATATTTT. The encoded protein is CASSLADRVQNTIYF.

The CDR3 region is CAWSGPTGGGGTQYF. DNA of the CDR3: TGTGCCTGGAGTGGACCGACAGGGGGCGGAGGTACGCAGTATTTT. The chain joins TRBV30 to TRBJ2-3; the match to TRBD1 covers 10 bases. J gave up 8 bases and V 1 base, and 9 bases lay outside the gene matches. CDR1 and CDR2 (germline): GTSNPN, SVGIG (reference sequence). CDR3 length: 15 residues.

This sequence joins TRBV25-1 and TRBJ2-7; no reliable D call. V was shortened by 5 bases and J by 5 bases, with 10 bases between the two germline ends. CDR1 and CDR2 (germline): MGHDK, SYGVNS. This CDR3 is built from 12 residues. In DNA, the CDR3 is TGTGCCAGCAGTCCGGTAAACCACGAGCAGTACTTC. Residues: CASSPVNHEQYF.

A few counts support this clone. V usage is TRBV27 and J usage is TRBJ1-5, with D maybe TRBD1 (5 bases). This CDR3 is built from 14 residues. The germline V and J ends were trimmed by 6 bases and 4 bases, with 13 bases remaining between them. Looked up from germline, CDR1 is MNHEY and CDR2 is SMNVEV (reference sequence). In DNA form, the CDR3 reads TGTGCCAGCAGACAGGCCGCGACAAATCAGCCCCAGCATTTT. Its translation is CASRQAATNQPQHF.

This chain joins TRBV19 and TRBJ1-6; 8 nucleotides agree with TRBD1. The CDR3 is 15 amino acids. With 4 bases clipped from V and 4 bases from J, the junction kept 3 bases outside the gene matches. Germline V CDR1 and CDR2: LNHDA, SQIVND (reference sequence). Here the CDR3 DNA reads TGTGCCAGTAGTAACCAGGGGGCATATAATTCACCCCTCCACTTT. The encoded protein is CASSNQGAYNSPLHF.

This clone was recorded a few times. This chain uses TRBV7-6 with TRBJ1-5; possibly TRBD1 for D (5 bases). V shed 4 bases and J shed 4 bases, with 11 bases lying between them. CDR1 SGHVS and CDR2 FNYEAQ come from the germline V gene. The CDR3 length is 14 residues. The CDR3 reads CASSSVGPNQPQHF. CDR3 in DNA: TGTGCCAGCAGCTCCGTGGGGCCAAATCAGCCCCAGCATTTT.

This clone was picked up one time. The V call is TRBV11-2, the J call TRBJ2-3; a weak D match, TRBD2 (6 bases). This CDR3 region has 15 residues. The germline V gene has CDR1 SGHAT and CDR2 FQNNGV. The ends were cut back, 6 bases at V and 0 bases at J, with 13 bases in the middle. The DNA of the CDR3 is TGTGCCAGCAGGGGAGGACTCACTAGCACAGATACGCAGTATTTT. Translation gives CASRGGLTSTDTQYF.

The sample holds a few counts of this clone. The gene calls are TRBV18 and TRBJ2-2, with D perhaps TRBD1 (6 bases). Per germline, CDR1 KGHSH and CDR2 LQKENI. CDR3 length: 16 residues. Trimming shortened V by 3 bases and J by 3 bases, and 14 bases separated the two germline ends. The CDR3 protein is CASSPLTGRDTGELFF. In DNA form, the CDR3 reads TGTGCCAGCTCACCCCTAACAGGGCGTGACACCGGGGAGCTGTTTTTT. The whole variable domain, remainder taken from reference TRBV18 and TRBJ2-2, is NAGVMQNPRHLVRRRGQEARLRCSPMKGHSHVYWYRQLPEEGLKFMVYLQKENIIDESGMPKERFSAEFPKEGPSILRIQQVVRGDSAAYFCASSPLTGRDTGELFFGEGSRLTVL.

The chain joins TRBV19 to TRBJ2-3; weak D call: TRBD2 (6 bases). The CDR3 contains 17 residues. V was trimmed by 4 bases and J by 2 bases, leaving 19 bases between them. Per the germline V gene, CDR1 is LNHDA and CDR2 is SQIVND (reference sequence). CDR3 residues: CASSTQSTGAFTDTQYF. The DNA of the CDR3 is TGTGCCAGTAGTACCCAATCGACGGGAGCTTTCACAGATACGCAGTATTTT.

The rearrangement joins TRBV4-2 to TRBJ2-1; D is undetermined. V shed 0 bases and J shed 6 bases, with 6 bases lying between them. The CDR3 consists of 13 residues. Looked up from germline, CDR1 is LGHNA and CDR2 is YNFKEQ. The CDR3 DNA follows: TGTGCCAGCAGCCAAGACTCCGGCAATGAGCAGTTCTTC. As protein: CASSQDSGNEQFF.